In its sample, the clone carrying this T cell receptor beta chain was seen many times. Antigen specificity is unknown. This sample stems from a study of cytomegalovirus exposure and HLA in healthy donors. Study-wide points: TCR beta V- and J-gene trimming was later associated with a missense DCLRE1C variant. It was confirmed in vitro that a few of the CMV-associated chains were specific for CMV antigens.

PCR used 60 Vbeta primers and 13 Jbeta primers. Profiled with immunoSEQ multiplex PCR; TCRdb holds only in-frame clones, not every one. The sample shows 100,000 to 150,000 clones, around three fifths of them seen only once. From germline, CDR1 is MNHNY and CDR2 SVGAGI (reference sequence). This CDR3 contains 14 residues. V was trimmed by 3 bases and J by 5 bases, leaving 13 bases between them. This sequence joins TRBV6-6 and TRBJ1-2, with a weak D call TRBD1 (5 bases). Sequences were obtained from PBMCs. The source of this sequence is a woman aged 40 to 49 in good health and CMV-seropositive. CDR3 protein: CASSYKGAEYGYTF. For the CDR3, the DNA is TGTGCCAGCAGTTATAAAGGGGCGGAGTATGGCTACACCTTC.